This entry describes one TCR beta chain. The data derive from a study of OX40 agonist ivuxolimab in advanced cancers. This CDR3 is built from 14 residues. Trimming removed 3 bases from V and 4 bases from J; junction bases left unmatched: 1. The V gene's germline CDR1 is SGHRS and CDR2 YFSETQ. Sequencing used immunoSEQ multiplex PCR; TCRdb keeps in-frame clones, though not all of them. The sample shows about 80,000 clones, approximately 84% of them seen only once. The clonotype comes from an adult with an advanced solid tumor such as melanoma, head and neck, liver or kidney cancer. Sample: CD4+ or CD8+ T cells sorted from blood, taken in a trial of the OX40 agonist ivuxolimab. The rearrangement links TRBV5-1 to TRBJ1-5, with TRBD1 matching 10 bases. Here the CDR3 DNA reads TGCGCCAGCAGCTGGACAGGGGGGAATCAGCCCCAGCATTTT. This codes for CASSWTGGNQPQHF.